Listed here is a single T cell receptor (beta chain). The germline V gene has CDR1 GTSNPN and CDR2 SVGIG (reference sequence). CDR3 length: 12 amino acids. V was cut by 2 bases and J by 1 base, with 6 bases left in between. Generated by immunoSEQ multiplex PCR, the TCRdb table keeps only in-frame clones and is missing some. The profile shows approximately 92,000 clones, over 80% of them singletons. This specimen belongs to a study of blood T cell repertoires in COVID-19. The J gene is TRBJ2-7, the V gene TRBV30; D is unresolved. The clonotype comes from a man at least 80 years old with acute or convalescent COVID-19. The sample taken for sequencing was peripheral blood. The CDR3: CAWSPPSYEQYF. For the CDR3, the DNA is TGTGCCTGGAGTCCTCCTTCCTACGAGCAGTACTTC.